This section outlines one T cell receptor (beta chain) sequence together with its context. Authors' processing steps: Estimated nucleated cell counts came from reference gene primer amplification. Sequenced by immunoSEQ multiplex PCR; TCRdb stores in-frame clones only, minus some. V and J calls plus clone size are reproduced from that table; the DNA served to infer D and trimming. The sample includes about 120,000 clones, roughly 90% of them seen just once. This specimen belongs to a study of blood T cell repertoires in COVID-19. Looking at the study overall: The origin of the acute and convalescent COVID-19 samples was the United States, Italy and Spain. T cells, B-cell-depleted T cells, or PBMCs supplied cDNA or gDNA.

Germline assignment: CDR1 WNHNN and CDR2 SYGVQD (reference sequence). There are 12 residues in the CDR3. The V end lost 5 bases, the J end lost 4 bases, and 6 bases lay between the germline ends. The clonotype was recovered from a human donor in a cohort sampled during active COVID-19. The sample comprised peripheral blood. The chain recombines TRBV10-1 with TRBJ1-5; D not certain. The CDR3 DNA sequence: TGCGCCAGCAGTAACTTGAATCAGCCCCAGCATTTT. This translates into CASSNLNQPQHF.